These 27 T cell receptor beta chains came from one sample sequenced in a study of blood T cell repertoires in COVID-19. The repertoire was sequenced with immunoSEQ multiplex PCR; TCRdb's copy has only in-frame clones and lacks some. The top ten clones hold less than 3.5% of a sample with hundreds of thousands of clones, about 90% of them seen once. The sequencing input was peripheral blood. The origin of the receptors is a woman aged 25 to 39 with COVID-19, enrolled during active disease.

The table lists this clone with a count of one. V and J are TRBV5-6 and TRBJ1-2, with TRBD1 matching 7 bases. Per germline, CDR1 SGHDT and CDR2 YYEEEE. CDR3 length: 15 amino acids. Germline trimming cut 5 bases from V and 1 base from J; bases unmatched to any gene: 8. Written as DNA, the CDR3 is TGTGCCAGCAGACAGACAGGGCTTTATAACTATGGCTACACCTTC. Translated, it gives CASRQTGLYNYGYTF.

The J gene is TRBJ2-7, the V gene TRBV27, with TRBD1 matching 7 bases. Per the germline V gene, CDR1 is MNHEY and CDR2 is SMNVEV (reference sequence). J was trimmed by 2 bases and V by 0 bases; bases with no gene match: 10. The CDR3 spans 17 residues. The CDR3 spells CASSLSPPQGLTYEQYF. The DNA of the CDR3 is TGTGCCAGCAGTTTATCGCCCCCACAGGGGCTTACCTACGAGCAGTACTTC.

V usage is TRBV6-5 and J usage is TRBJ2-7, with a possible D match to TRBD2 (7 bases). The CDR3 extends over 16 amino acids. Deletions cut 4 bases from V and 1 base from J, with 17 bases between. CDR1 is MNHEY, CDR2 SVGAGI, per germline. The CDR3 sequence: CASSSRLGGASYEQYF. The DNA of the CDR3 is TGTGCCAGCAGTTCCCGTTTGGGGGGGGCGTCCTACGAGCAGTACTTC.

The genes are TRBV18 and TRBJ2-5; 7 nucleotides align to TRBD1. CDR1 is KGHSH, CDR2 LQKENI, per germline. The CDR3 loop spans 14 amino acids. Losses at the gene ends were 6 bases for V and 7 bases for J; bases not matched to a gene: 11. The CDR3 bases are TGTGCCAGCTCTCCTAACGACAGGGCCGGGACCCAGTACTTC. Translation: CASSPNDRAGTQYF. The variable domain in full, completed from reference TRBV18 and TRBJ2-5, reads NAGVMQNPRHLVRRRGQEARLRCSPMKGHSHVYWYRQLPEEGLKFMVYLQKENIIDESGMPKERFSAEFPKEGPSILRIQQVVRGDSAAYFCASSPNDRAGTQYFGPGTRLLVL.

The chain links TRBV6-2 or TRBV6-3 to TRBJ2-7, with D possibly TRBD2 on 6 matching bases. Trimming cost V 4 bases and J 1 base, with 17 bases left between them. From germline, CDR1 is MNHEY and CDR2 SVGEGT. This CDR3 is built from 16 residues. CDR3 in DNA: TGTGCCAGCAGTTCCCCATACGGGACTCGATCCTACGAGCAGTACGTC. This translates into CASSSPYGTRSYEQYV.

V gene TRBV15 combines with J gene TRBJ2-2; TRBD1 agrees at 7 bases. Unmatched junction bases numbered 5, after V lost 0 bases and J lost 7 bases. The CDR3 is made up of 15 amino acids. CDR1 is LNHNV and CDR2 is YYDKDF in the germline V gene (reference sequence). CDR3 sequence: CATSRDDRVGGELFF. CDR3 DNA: TGTGCCACCAGCAGAGATGACAGGGTCGGCGGGGAGCTGTTTTTT. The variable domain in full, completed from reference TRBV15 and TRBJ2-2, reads DAMVIQNPRYQVTQFGKPVTLSCSQTLNHNVMYWYQQKSSQAPKLLFHYYDKDFNNEADTPDNFQSRRPNTSFCFLDIRSPGLGDTAMYLCATSRDDRVGGELFFGEGSRLTVL.

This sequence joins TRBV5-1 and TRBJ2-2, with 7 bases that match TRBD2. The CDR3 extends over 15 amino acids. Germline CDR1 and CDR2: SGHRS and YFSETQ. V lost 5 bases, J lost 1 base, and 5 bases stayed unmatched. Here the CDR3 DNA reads TGCGCCAGCAGTCCGGGAGGCTTGAACACCGGGGAGCTGTTTTTT. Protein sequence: CASSPGGLNTGELFF. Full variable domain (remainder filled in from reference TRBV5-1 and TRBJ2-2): KAGVTQTPRYLIKTRGQQVTLSCSPISGHRSVSWYQQTPGQGLQFLFEYFSETQRNKGNFPGRFSGRQFSNSRSEMNVSTLELGDSALYLCASSPGGLNTGELFFGEGSRLTVL.

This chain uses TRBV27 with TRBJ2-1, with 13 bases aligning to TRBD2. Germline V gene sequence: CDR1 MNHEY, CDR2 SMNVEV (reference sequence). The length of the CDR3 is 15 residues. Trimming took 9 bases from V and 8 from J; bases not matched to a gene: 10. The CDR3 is CASFWTSGSRDEQFF. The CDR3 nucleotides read TGTGCCAGTTTTTGGACTAGCGGGAGTCGGGATGAGCAGTTCTTC.

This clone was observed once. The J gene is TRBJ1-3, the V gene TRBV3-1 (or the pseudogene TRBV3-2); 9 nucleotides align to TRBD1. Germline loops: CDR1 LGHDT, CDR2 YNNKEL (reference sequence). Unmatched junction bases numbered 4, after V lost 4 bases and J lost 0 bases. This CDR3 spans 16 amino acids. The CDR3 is CASSPGTGNSGNTIYF. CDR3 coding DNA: TGTGCCAGCAGCCCGGGGACAGGGAACTCTGGAAACACCATATATTTT.

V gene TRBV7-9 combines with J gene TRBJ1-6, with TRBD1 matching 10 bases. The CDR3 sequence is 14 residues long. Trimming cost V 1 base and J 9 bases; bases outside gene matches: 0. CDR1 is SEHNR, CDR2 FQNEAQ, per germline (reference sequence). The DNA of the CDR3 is TGTGCCAGCAGCTTAGGGGACAGGGGTTCACCCCTCCACTTT. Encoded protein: CASSLGDRGSPLHF.

The CDR3 here is CASSSFSGGSVNEQFF. CDR3 DNA sequence: TGTGCCAGCAGCTCTTTCTCGGGGGGATCGGTCAATGAGCAGTTCTTC. V usage is TRBV5-6 and J usage is TRBJ2-1; 7 bases match TRBD2. The germline CDR1 and CDR2 sequences are SGHDT and YYEEEE. There are 16 residues in the CDR3. V lost 3 bases and J lost 6; bases outside the gene matches: 12.

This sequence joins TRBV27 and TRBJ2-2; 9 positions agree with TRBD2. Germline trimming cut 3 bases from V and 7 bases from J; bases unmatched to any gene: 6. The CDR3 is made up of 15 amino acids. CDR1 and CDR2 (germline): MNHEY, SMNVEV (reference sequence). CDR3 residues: CASSFSSGVGGELFF. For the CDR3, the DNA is TGTGCCAGCAGTTTTTCTAGCGGGGTGGGCGGGGAGCTGTTTTTT.

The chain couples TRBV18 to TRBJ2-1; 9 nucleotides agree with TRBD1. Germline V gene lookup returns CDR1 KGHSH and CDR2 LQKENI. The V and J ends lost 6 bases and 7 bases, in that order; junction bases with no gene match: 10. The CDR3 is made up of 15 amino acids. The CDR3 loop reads CASSQRFDRGNEQFF. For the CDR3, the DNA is TGTGCCAGCTCTCAGCGGTTTGACAGGGGGAATGAGCAGTTCTTC.

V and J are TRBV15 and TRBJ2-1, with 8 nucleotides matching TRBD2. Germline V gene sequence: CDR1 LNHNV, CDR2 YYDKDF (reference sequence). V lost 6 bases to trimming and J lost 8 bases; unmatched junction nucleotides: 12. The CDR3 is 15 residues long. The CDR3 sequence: CATSVPGGPIYEQFF. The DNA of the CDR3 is TGTGCCACCAGTGTTCCGGGAGGGCCTATCTATGAGCAGTTCTTC.

Here the CDR3 reads CASSLDVNTPETQYF. The CDR3 bases are TGTGCCAGCAGCTTAGATGTAAACACCCCCGAGACCCAGTACTTC. The rearrangement uses TRBV11-3 and TRBJ2-5; D is uncertain. The V gene's germline CDR1 is SGHNT and CDR2 YENEEA. V was clipped by 0 bases and J by 5 bases, with 13 bases between them. CDR3 length: 15 residues.

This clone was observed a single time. The CDR3 is CAISEASGDEQYV. The CDR3 DNA reads TGTGCCATCAGTGAGGCGTCAGGCGACGAGCAGTACGTC. This chain uses TRBV10-3 with TRBJ2-7; D not resolved. V was clipped by 2 bases and J by 5 bases, with 10 bases between them. The germline V gene has CDR1 ENHRY and CDR2 SYGVKD. The CDR3 is made up of 13 amino acids.

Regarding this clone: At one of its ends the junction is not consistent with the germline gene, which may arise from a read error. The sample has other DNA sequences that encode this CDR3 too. The CDR3 sequence: CASSLRTSGPNTGELFF. The CDR3 bases are TGTGCTAGCAGCTTACGGACTAGCGGGCCGAACACCGGGGAGCTGTTTTTT. This sequence joins TRBV7-7 and TRBJ2-2; TRBD2 agrees at 11 bases. Germline V gene sequence: CDR1 SSHAT, CDR2 FNYEAQ (reference sequence). This CDR3 is built from 17 residues.

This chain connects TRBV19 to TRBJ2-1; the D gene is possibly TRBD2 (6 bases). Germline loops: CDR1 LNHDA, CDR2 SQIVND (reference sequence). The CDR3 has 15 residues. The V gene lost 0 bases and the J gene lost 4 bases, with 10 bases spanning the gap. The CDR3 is CASSIEGDFYNEQFF. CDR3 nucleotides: TGTGCCAGTAGTATAGAGGGGGACTTTTACAATGAGCAGTTCTTC.

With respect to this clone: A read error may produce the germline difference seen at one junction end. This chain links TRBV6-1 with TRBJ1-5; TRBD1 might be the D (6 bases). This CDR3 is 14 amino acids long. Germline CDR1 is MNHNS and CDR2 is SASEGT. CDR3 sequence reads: CASREGQTNQPQHF. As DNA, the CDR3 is TGTGCCAGCAGGGAAGGACAGACCAATCAGCCCCAGCATTTT.

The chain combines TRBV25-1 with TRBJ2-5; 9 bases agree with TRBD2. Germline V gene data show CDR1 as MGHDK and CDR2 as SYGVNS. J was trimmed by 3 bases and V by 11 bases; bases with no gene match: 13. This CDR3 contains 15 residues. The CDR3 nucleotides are TGTGCCTCAGGAAGTCCTAGCGGGGCGAAAGAGACCCAGTACTTC. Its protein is CASGSPSGAKETQYF.

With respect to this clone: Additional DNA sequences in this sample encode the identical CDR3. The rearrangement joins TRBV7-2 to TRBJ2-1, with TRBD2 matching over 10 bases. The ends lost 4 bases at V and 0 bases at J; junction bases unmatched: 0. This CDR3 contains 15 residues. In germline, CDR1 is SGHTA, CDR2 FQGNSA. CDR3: CASSSSGGSYNEQFF. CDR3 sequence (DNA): TGTGCCAGCAGCTCTAGCGGGGGCTCCTACAATGAGCAGTTCTTC.

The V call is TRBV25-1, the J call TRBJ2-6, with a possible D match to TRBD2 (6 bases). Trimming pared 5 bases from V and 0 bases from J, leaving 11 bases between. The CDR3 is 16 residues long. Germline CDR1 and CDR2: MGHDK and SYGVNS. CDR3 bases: TGTGCCAGCAGTCCCTGGGAGGTCTCTGGGGCCAACGTCCTGACTTTC. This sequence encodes CASSPWEVSGANVLTF.

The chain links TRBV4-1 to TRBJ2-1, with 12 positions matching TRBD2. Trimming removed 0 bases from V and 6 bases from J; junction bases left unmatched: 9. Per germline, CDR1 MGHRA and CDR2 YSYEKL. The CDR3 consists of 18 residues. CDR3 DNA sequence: TGCGCCAGCAGCCAAGATCGAGTGGCTAGCGGGAGGGCCAATGAGCAGTTCTTC. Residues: CASSQDRVASGRANEQFF.

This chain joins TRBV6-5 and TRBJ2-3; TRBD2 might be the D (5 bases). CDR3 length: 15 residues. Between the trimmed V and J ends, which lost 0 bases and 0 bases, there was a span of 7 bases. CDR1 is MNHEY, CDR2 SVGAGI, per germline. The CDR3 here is CASSYSASSTDTQYF. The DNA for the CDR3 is TGTGCCAGCAGTTACTCGGCTAGCAGCACAGATACGCAGTATTTT.

The chain's CDR3 is CATSRPRSYGYTF. The CDR3 region has the DNA TGTGCCACCAGCAGGCCCAGGTCCTATGGCTACACCTTC. The V gene is TRBV15, the J gene TRBJ1-2; D ambiguous. Trimming shortened V by 3 bases and J by 4 bases, and 9 bases separated the two germline ends. From germline, CDR1 is LNHNV and CDR2 YYDKDF (reference sequence). CDR3 length: 13 amino acids.

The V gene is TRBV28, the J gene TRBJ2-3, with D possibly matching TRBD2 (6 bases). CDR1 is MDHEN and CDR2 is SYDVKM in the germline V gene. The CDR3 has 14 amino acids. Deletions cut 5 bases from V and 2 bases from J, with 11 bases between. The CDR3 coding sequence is TGTGCCAGCAGTGGGGCGGGGCTCACAGATACGCAGTATTTT. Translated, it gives CASSGAGLTDTQYF. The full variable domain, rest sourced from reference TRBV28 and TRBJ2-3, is DVKVTQSSRYLVKRTGEKVFLECVQDMDHENMFWYRQDPGLGLRLIYFSYDVKMKEKGDIPEGYSVSREKKERFSLILESASTNQTSMYLCASSGAGLTDTQYFGPGTRLTVL.

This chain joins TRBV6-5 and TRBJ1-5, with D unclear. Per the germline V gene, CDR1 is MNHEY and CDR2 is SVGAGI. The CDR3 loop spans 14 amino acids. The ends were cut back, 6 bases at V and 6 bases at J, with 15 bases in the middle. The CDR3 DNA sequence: TGTGCCAGCAGCGGGGTGGCAGGTTCTCAGCCCCAGCATTTT. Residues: CASSGVAGSQPQHF.